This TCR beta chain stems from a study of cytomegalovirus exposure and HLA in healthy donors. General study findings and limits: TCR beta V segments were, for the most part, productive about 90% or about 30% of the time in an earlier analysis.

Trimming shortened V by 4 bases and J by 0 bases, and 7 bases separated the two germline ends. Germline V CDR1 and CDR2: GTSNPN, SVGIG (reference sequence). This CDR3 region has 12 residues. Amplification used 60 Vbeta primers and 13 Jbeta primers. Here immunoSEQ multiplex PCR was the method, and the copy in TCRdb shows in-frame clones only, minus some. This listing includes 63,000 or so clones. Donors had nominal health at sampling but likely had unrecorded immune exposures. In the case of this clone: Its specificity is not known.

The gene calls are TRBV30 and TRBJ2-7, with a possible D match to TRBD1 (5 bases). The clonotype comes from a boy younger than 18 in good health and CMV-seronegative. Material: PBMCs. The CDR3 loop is CAWTDSSYEQYF. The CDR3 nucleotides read TGTGCCTGGACTGACAGCTCCTACGAGCAGTACTTC.